Shown below are 27 T cell receptor beta chains from a single sample sequenced in a study of CD4 T cells in relation to SARS-CoV-2 and coronaviruses. Clones were read by immunoSEQ multiplex PCR, and TCRdb kept only the in-frame ones, dropping some. The sample has tens of thousands of clones, around 82% seen once; the top ten hold less than 1.5%. Antigen specificity for these receptors is unknown. The specimen sequenced was naive CD4+ T cells from PBMCs, cultured in vitro. Subset defined: naive CD4+ T cells isolated by negative enrichment. These receptors were obtained from an adult with COVID-19.

This chain links TRBV15 with TRBJ1-2, with TRBD1 as a possible D gene (6 bases). Germline V lookup: CDR1 LNHNV, CDR2 YYDKDF (reference sequence). The CDR3 extends over 15 amino acids. V dropped 0 bases and J dropped 5 bases, with 13 bases sitting between them. The CDR3 bases are TGTGCCACCAGCAGAGATTGGGGGGGCCGTTATGGCTACACCTTC. This encodes CATSRDWGGRYGYTF.

The CDR3 DNA reads as TGTGCCACCCATCCAGGGGAGTGGTACACCGGGGAGCTGTTTTTT. Translated, it gives CATHPGEWYTGELFF. This chain connects TRBV28 to TRBJ2-2; weak D call: TRBD1 (6 bases). The ends were cut back, 10 bases at V and 3 bases at J, with 18 bases in the middle. CDR1 and CDR2 (germline): MDHEN, SYDVKM. This CDR3 spans 15 amino acids.

The table lists this clone with a few counts. The chain recombines TRBV6-5 with TRBJ2-1; weak D call: TRBD2 (6 bases). With 6 bases removed from V and 1 base from J, the gap between germline ends came to 10 bases. CDR1 and CDR2 (germline): MNHEY, SVGAGI. This CDR3 has 14 residues. The DNA of the CDR3 is TGTGCCAGCAGCAGAGGAGGGTCCTACAATGAGCAGTTCTTC. Its protein is CASSRGGSYNEQFF.

The V and J genes are TRBV6-5 and TRBJ2-7; TRBD1 matches at 8 bases. V was clipped by 8 bases and J by 5 bases; unmatched bases: 2. The CDR3 has 11 amino acids. Germline-derived CDR1 and CDR2 are MNHEY and SVGAGI. The CDR3 sequence: CASGQGDEQYF. CDR3 coding DNA: TGTGCCAGCGGACAGGGCGACGAGCAGTACTTC.

This clone has a single count. The V call is TRBV2, the J call TRBJ2-2; D is unresolved. CDR1 and CDR2 (germline): SNHLY, FYNNEI. V lost 5 bases, J lost 0 bases, and 10 bases lay in between. The CDR3 has 15 amino acids. CDR3 in amino acids: CASSTELANTGELFF. The CDR3 DNA reads as TGTGCCAGCAGTACAGAACTCGCGAACACCGGGGAGCTGTTTTTT.

This chain joins TRBV15 and TRBJ2-2; no firm D call. This CDR3 has 18 residues. Germline loops: CDR1 LNHNV, CDR2 YYDKDF (reference sequence). The V and J ends lost 0 bases and 2 bases respectively, with 16 bases between them. The CDR3 sequence: CATSRDFGPNKNTGELFF. The CDR3 nucleotides are TGTGCCACCAGCAGAGATTTTGGGCCAAACAAAAACACCGGGGAGCTGTTTTTT.

This clone came up a few times. The chain carries TRBV7-6 and TRBJ2-2; D remains unclear. Germline V lookup: CDR1 SGHVS, CDR2 FNYEAQ. The V end lost 5 bases, the J end lost 1 base, and 17 bases lay between the germline ends. This CDR3 contains 17 residues. The CDR3 sequence: CASSQWSIVQNTGELFF. The CDR3 coding sequence is TGTGCCAGCAGCCAATGGAGTATAGTCCAGAACACCGGGGAGCTGTTTTTT. Supplemented by reference TRBV7-6 and TRBJ2-2, the full variable domain reads GAGVSQSPRYKVTKRGQDVALRCDPISGHVSLYWYRQALGQGPEFLTYFNYEAQQDKSGLPNDRFSAERPEGSISTLTIQRTEQRDSAMYRCASSQWSIVQNTGELFFGEGSRLTVL.

The genes are TRBV5-1 and TRBJ2-1; unclear D gene. The CDR3 contains 16 residues. Germline CDR1 is SGHRS and CDR2 is YFSETQ. The V gene lost 0 bases and the J gene lost 0 bases, with 10 bases spanning the gap. Written as DNA, the CDR3 is TGCGCCAGCAGCTTGGTGGGCAGAATCTCCTACAATGAGCAGTTCTTC. This translates into CASSLVGRISYNEQFF.

The chain links TRBV10-3 to TRBJ1-1; weak D call: TRBD1 (5 bases). V lost 7 bases and J lost 5, with 14 bases in between. Germline CDR1 ENHRY, CDR2 SYGVKD. CDR3 length equals 13 residues. Written as DNA, the CDR3 is TGTGCCATCAACCCGGGACCTACGACTGAAGCTTTCTTT. It yields the protein CAINPGPTTEAFF.

V is TRBV9 and J is TRBJ2-3; D not certain. The CDR3 is 14 amino acids. Germline V gene lookup returns CDR1 SGDLS and CDR2 YYNGEE. V gave up 1 base and J gave up 4 bases, with 10 bases separating them. CDR3 residues: CASSVLSQSDTQYF. The CDR3 DNA follows: TGTGCCAGCAGCGTATTGTCACAATCAGATACGCAGTATTTT.

The chain recombines TRBV6-5 with TRBJ1-1; 7 nucleotides align to TRBD1. Looked up from germline, CDR1 is MNHEY and CDR2 is SVGAGI. The CDR3 has 13 amino acids. The J segment lost 1 base and the V segment lost 5 bases, leaving 1 base of the junction unmatched. The CDR3 DNA reads TGTGCCAGCAGTCGACAGGGGAACACTGAAGCTTTCTTT. Amino acid sequence: CASSRQGNTEAFF.

The V and J genes are TRBV9 and TRBJ2-3, with 10 bases identical to TRBD2. Germline loops: CDR1 SGDLS, CDR2 YYNGEE. With 2 bases clipped from V and 0 bases from J, the junction kept 3 bases outside the gene matches. The CDR3 runs to 16 residues. Written as DNA, the CDR3 is TGTGCCAGCAGCGTCCAGACTAGCGGGAGCACAGATACGCAGTATTTT. This translates into CASSVQTSGSTDTQYF.

The chain has TRBV9 and TRBJ2-7, with D uncertain. There are 16 residues in the CDR3. V was shortened by 4 bases and J by 3 bases, with 20 bases between the two germline ends. Germline V CDR1 and CDR2: SGDLS, YYNGEE. The DNA of the CDR3 is TGTGCCAGCAGCAAAGACCCAATGAAAAGGAGCTACGAGCAGTACTTC. Its protein is CASSKDPMKRSYEQYF.

This chain links TRBV9 with TRBJ1-2; no clear D. Trimming took 0 bases from V and 0 from J, leaving 6 bases between them. Germline assignment: CDR1 SGDLS and CDR2 YYNGEE. This CDR3 contains 14 residues. The DNA for the CDR3 is TGTGCCAGCAGCGTAGAGGACGCTAACTATGGCTACACCTTC. Amino acids: CASSVEDANYGYTF.

V is TRBV28 and J is TRBJ1-1; no reliable D call. CDR1 is MDHEN, CDR2 SYDVKM, per germline. The CDR3 sequence is 15 residues long. The V and J ends lost 3 bases and 1 base respectively, with 12 bases between them. CDR3 loop: CASSFHRGGNTEAFF. The CDR3 DNA follows: TGTGCCAGCAGTTTTCATCGAGGTGGGAACACTGAAGCTTTCTTT.

The DNA for the CDR3 is TGTGCCAGCTCACCCGGCGGGATTAAGGGTGAGCAGTTCTTC. Its protein is CASSPGGIKGEQFF. The gene calls are TRBV18 and TRBJ2-1; D is perhaps TRBD2 (6 bases). This CDR3 has 14 residues. CDR1 is KGHSH, CDR2 LQKENI, per germline. Trimming removed 3 bases at V and 9 bases at J, with 15 bases between.

The V and J genes are TRBV3-1 (or the pseudogene TRBV3-2) and TRBJ1-2, with TRBD1 matching over 7 bases. The CDR3 extends over 13 amino acids. V was clipped by 3 bases and J by 8 bases; unmatched bases: 6. Germline loops: CDR1 LGHDT, CDR2 YNNKEL (reference sequence). CDR3 region: CASSHQGGRGYTF. The DNA of the CDR3 is TGTGCCAGCAGCCATCAGGGGGGTCGGGGCTACACCTTC.

In this sample, this clone turned up a few times. The chain has TRBV19 and TRBJ2-2; TRBD1 matches at 11 bases. The V gene's germline CDR1 is LNHDA and CDR2 SQIVND (reference sequence). The V gene end was trimmed by 5 bases and the J gene end by 5 bases; junction bases not matched to a gene: 10. CDR3 length: 17 residues. The DNA of the CDR3 is TGTGCCAGTAGTGAGCTGGGGACAGGGGGACGGACCGGGGAGCTGTTTTTT. Encoded protein: CASSELGTGGRTGELFF.

The J gene is TRBJ2-7, the V gene TRBV6-5; the match to TRBD2 covers 7 bases. V shed 0 bases and J 3 bases; nucleotides not matched to a gene: 5. The CDR3 runs 15 residues. CDR1 is MNHEY and CDR2 is SVGAGI in the germline V gene. CDR3 protein: CASSYSVAGDYEQYF. The CDR3, as DNA: TGTGCCAGCAGTTACTCGGTGGCGGGAGACTACGAGCAGTACTTC.

The genes are TRBV9 and TRBJ2-7; 12 bases match TRBD1. The germline V gene encodes CDR1 SGDLS and CDR2 YYNGEE. The V and J ends lost 3 bases and 11 bases, in that order; junction bases with no gene match: 6. This CDR3 region has 13 residues. CDR3 coding DNA: TGTGCCAGCAGCGGGGGGGGACAGGGGGCTAAGTACTTC. As protein: CASSGGGQGAKYF.

The rearrangement joins TRBV3-1 (or the pseudogene TRBV3-2) to TRBJ1-3; possible D gene TRBD1, 6 bases. V lost 3 bases to trimming and J lost 2 bases, with 8 bases between them. The CDR3 is 14 residues long. Per the germline V gene, CDR1 is LGHDT and CDR2 is YNNKEL (reference sequence). The CDR3 region has the DNA TGTGCCAGCAGCCAGGGGGCGGCTGGAAACACCATATATTTT. Its protein is CASSQGAAGNTIYF.

This clone was counted once. This chain uses TRBV7-3 with TRBJ2-1; 13 nucleotides match TRBD2. The CDR3 covers 20 residues. V dropped 3 bases and J dropped 8; count of bases not matched to a gene: 19. Germline assignment: CDR1 SGHTA and CDR2 FQGTGA. In DNA, the CDR3 is TGTGCCAGCAGCTTCCCAACAGGGGGTAGTGCGACTAGCGGGAGGTATGAGCAGTTCTTC. Translation gives CASSFPTGGSATSGRYEQFF.

The V and J genes are TRBV9 and TRBJ2-1; no firm D call. Germline-derived CDR1 and CDR2 are SGDLS and YYNGEE. V was clipped by 0 bases and J by 2 bases, with 9 bases between them. The CDR3 runs to 15 residues. The CDR3 sequence: CASSVVGLTYNEQFF. The CDR3 DNA reads TGTGCCAGCAGCGTAGTAGGATTAACCTACAATGAGCAGTTCTTC.

V gene TRBV10-3 combines with J gene TRBJ2-3; the match to TRBD1 covers 12 bases. Germline V gives CDR1 ENHRY, CDR2 SYGVKD. The CDR3 sequence is 16 residues long. The V gene end was trimmed by 6 bases and the J gene end by 3 bases; junction bases not matched to a gene: 7. CDR3 residues: CAISTGTGGLTDTQYF. The CDR3 DNA reads TGTGCCATCAGCACCGGGACAGGGGGCTTGACAGATACGCAGTATTTT.

The V call is TRBV28, the J call TRBJ1-5, with TRBD1 matching 7 bases. The V and J ends lost 3 bases and 4 bases, in that order; junction bases with no gene match: 3. The V gene's germline CDR1 is MDHEN and CDR2 SYDVKM. This CDR3 is 14 amino acids long. The CDR3 coding sequence is TGTGCCAGCAGTTTCACAGGGGAAAATCAGCCCCAGCATTTT. Translating it yields CASSFTGENQPQHF.

Comment on this clone: An end of the junction differs from the germline gene, which may be a read error. The chain employs TRBV25-1 and TRBJ1-2; D is possibly TRBD1 (5 bases). The CDR3 runs 14 residues. Germline V gene data show CDR1 as MGHDK and CDR2 as SYGVNS. The CDR3 DNA sequence: TGTGCCAGCAGTGAATCTCGACAGCCGCATGCTCACCGCTTC. Translating it yields CASSESRQPHAHRF.

The chain couples TRBV9 to TRBJ2-1; maybe TRBD1 (6 bases). Deletions cut 4 bases from V and 7 bases from J, with 18 bases between. CDR3 length equals 15 residues. The germline V gene has CDR1 SGDLS and CDR2 YYNGEE. The CDR3 region is CASSPSPSRGNEQFF. The CDR3 DNA reads TGTGCCAGCAGCCCTAGTCCTTCTAGGGGGAATGAGCAGTTCTTC.